The clone carrying this T cell receptor beta chain was observed at least ten times. This CDR3 has 13 amino acids. CDR1 is SQVTM, CDR2 ANQGSEA, per germline. The V and J ends lost 4 bases and 2 bases, in that order; junction bases with no gene match: 1. TCRdb redid the calling of the RACE reads with MiXCR, one entry per CDR3 protein. The sample lists 150,000 to 200,000 distinct CDR3 sequences, around 13% seen once, with about 1.7% in the top ten. Regarding time point: patch test 1, 2 weeks after DPC sensitization. Described treatment: therapeutic diphenylcyclopropenone sensitization with weekly scalp DPC. The data were obtained in a study of human T cells and chemical hapten exposure.

Material: whole blood, obtained in connection with sensitization to the hapten diphenylcyclopropenone (DPC). The rearrangement links TRBV29-1 to TRBJ2-2, with TRBD2 matching over 7 bases. This sequence originates from a woman under 40 with alopecia areata. Some clones in this sample may be carry-over from other donors' samples. This CDR3 is CSVAAGNTGELFF. DNA for the CDR3: TGCAGCGTTGCAGCGGGAAACACCGGGGAGCTGTTTTTT.